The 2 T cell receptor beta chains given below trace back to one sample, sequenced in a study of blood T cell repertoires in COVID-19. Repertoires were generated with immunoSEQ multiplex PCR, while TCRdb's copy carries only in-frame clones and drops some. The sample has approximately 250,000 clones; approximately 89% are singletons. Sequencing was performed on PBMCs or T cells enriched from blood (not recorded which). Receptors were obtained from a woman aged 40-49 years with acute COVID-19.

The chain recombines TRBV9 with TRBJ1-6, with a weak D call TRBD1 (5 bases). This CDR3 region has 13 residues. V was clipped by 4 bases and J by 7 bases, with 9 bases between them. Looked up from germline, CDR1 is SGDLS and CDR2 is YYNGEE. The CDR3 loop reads CASSPRQNSPLHF. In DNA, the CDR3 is TGTGCCAGCAGCCCTCGACAGAATTCACCCCTCCACTTT.

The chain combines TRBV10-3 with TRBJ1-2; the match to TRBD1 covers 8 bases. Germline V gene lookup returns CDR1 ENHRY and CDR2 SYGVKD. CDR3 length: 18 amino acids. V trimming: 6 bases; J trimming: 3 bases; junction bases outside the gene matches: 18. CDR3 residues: CAIREGTGTTYLHYGYTF. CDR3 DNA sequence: TGTGCCATCAGGGAAGGGACAGGCACTACTTATCTTCACTATGGCTACACCTTC.